This T cell receptor (beta chain) is from a study of cytomegalovirus exposure and HLA in healthy donors. The study, taken as a whole, reports: A later analysis found most CMV-associated TCR beta chains apparently HLA-restricted. Among the sequence variants, a highly shared cluster was likely an artifact of sequencing.

With 60 Vbeta and 13 Jbeta primers, the PCR was carried out. Libraries were prepared by immunoSEQ multiplex PCR; TCRdb keeps only in-frame clonotypes and omits some of them. Its table records roughly 88,000 clones. Turning to this clone: Its matching antigen is unknown.

Sequencing used PBMCs. The TCR sequence derives from a man in his forties or fifties in good health and CMV-seropositive.

In nucleotides, the CDR3 is TGTGCCAGCAGCCCAGGCTCCGTTGACACCGGGGAGCTGTTTTTT. Amino acids: CASSPGSVDTGELFF. V gene TRBV5-5 combines with J gene TRBJ2-2; the D is unclear. Germline V lookup: CDR1 SGHKS, CDR2 YYEKEE (reference sequence). The CDR3 contains 15 residues. With 4 bases removed from V and 3 bases from J, the gap between germline ends came to 13 bases.